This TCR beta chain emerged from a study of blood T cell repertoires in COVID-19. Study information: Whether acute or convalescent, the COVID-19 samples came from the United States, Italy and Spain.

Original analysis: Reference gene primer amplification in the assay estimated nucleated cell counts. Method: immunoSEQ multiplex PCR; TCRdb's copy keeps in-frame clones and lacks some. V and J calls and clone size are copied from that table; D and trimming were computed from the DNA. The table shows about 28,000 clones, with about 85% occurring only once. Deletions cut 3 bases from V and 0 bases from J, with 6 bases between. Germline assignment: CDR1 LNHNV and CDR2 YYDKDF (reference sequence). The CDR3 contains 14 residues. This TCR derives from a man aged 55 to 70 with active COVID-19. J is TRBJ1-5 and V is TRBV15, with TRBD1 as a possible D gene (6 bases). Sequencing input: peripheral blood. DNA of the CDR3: TGTGCCACCAGCAGGGACAGTAGCAATCAGCCCCAGCATTTT. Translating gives CATSRDSSNQPQHF.